The rows below give T cell receptor beta chains drawn from one sample of a study of blood T cell repertoires in COVID-19. The table came from immunoSEQ multiplex PCR; TCRdb's copy has only in-frame clones and leaves some out. The sample has some 200,000 clones, about nine tenths seen once. The sequenced sample consisted of PBMCs or T cells enriched from blood (not recorded which). The receptor source for this set is a woman aged 25 to 39 who had recovered from COVID-19. The CDR3 runs from the conserved cysteine through the conserved F or W. Fields, in order: D gene, V gene, CDR3 protein. The D gene is left open where the match is weak.

TRBD1 | TRBV19 | CASSIGGTGKGYTF
NA | TRBV7-3 | CASSFRAVSSGYNEQFF
TRBD2 | TRBV11-3 | CASSLAAGDTGELFF
NA | TRBV3-1/TRBV3-2 | CASSLDNEQYF
TRBD2 | TRBV3-1/TRBV3-2 | CASSQDGRGSGDTQYF
NA | TRBV27 | CASSFRGGIATNEKLFF
NA | TRBV2 | CASSWGLGLANYGYTF
NA | TRBV29-1 | CSAVTDSSYEQYF
NA | TRBV3-1/TRBV3-2 | CASSQGGGGRTEAFF
TRBD1 | TRBV5-8 | CASSQWTGMEHEQFF
NA | TRBV2 | CASSVVGEQFF
NA | TRBV3-1/TRBV3-2 | CASSQGRGQPQHF
TRBD1 | TRBV24-1 | CATSGGGNYGYTF
TRBD1 | TRBV6-5 | CASSYGQDGSPLHF
TRBD1 | TRBV6-1 | CASSDRTGGREKLFF
NA | TRBV6-1 | CASSEEVRAVGNTEAFF
TRBD1 | TRBV6-5 | CASSYLGTGNYNEQFF
NA | TRBV4-3 | CASSPGRGSDQPQHF
NA | TRBV7-3 | CASSLSVVTSYNEQFF
NA | TRBV10-3 | CAISESEGVNTEAFF
TRBD1 | TRBV2 | CASSDDRAYNSPLHF
NA | TRBV29-1 | CSVARLMNTEAFF
TRBD1 | TRBV7-2 | CASSPYRGLNTEAFF
NA | TRBV29-1 | CSVSEGGSGNTIYF
NA | TRBV5-1 | CASSFNGHEQFF
NA | TRBV2 | CASSGRGPGGNQPQHF
NA | TRBV19 | CASSIGRGAGYGYTF
TRBD1 | TRBV5-4 | CASLNGIGQGFHEQYF
TRBD1 | TRBV20-1 | CSANDRGQETQYF
NA | TRBV5-1 | CASSLKGVLTEAFF
NA | TRBV18 | CASSPLANQNTEAFF
NA | TRBV6-1 | CASSAPVAPIPYGYTF
TRBD2 | TRBV3-1/TRBV3-2 | CASSQRTSGRPDTQYF
NA | TRBV13 | CASSSVLSSSLQHF
TRBD2 | TRBV7-8 | CASKEQRGSSGANVLTF
NA | TRBV21-1 | CASSTRQGPEVTYEQYF
NA | TRBV11-2 | CASSLWQGSRTEAFF
NA | TRBV5-4 | CASSRGENYGYTF
TRBD1 | TRBV2 | CASSENRGPNYGYTF
NA | TRBV4-1 | CASSPLPLQGYEQYF
TRBD1 | TRBV5-4 | CASSQRGQGGEQYF
TRBD1 | TRBV28 | CASSLWAGGGKLFF
NA | TRBV6-5 | CASRGILQGLDTQYF
TRBD2 | TRBV6-1 | CASSEGSTSGFQETQYF
NA | TRBV18 | CASSQQGATYEQYF
NA | TRBV6-2/TRBV6-3 | CASSFGQTGAYNEQFF
TRBD1 | TRBV19 | CASSGTGPQPQHF
TRBD1 | TRBV30 | CAHPLGQAKKLYGYTF
TRBD1 | TRBV27 | CASGRDRAYNEQFF
TRBD1 | TRBV6-4 | CASSAQGGLRNTEAFF
NA | TRBV4-2 | CASSQGASDTNTQYF
NA | TRBV2 | CASSRIAGSDGYTF
NA | TRBV3-1/TRBV3-2 | CASRLSGNTIYF
TRBD1 | TRBV7-6 | CASSPRPRDSLGSNQPQHF
TRBD2 | TRBV4-3 | CASSSGLALSYNEQFF
NA | TRBV5-1 | CASSQGPTDTEAFF
TRBD2 | TRBV4-2 | CASSQDGTSGGNEQFF
NA | TRBV15 | CATSRDFIIGSNQPQHF
NA | TRBV2 | CASRSLASGGAQYF